A selection of T cell receptor beta chains follows, all from one sample in a study of CD8+ T cells in alopecia areata. Assay used: immunoSEQ multiplex PCR; TCRdb lists only in-frame clones, some missing. This sample has 110,000 or so clones, with 56% found just once. The material sequenced was CD4+ T cells sorted from blood, taken at week 24, from a patient treated with tofacitinib. Source of these receptors: a human donor with alopecia areata. The CDR3 runs from the conserved cysteine through the conserved F or W. A D gene is named only where the DNA matches it firmly. The size field is filled for only some rows; it gives once, few, many or a size class.

-	13	TRBJ1-2	TRBD1	TRBV29-1	CSAYRDRGYGYTF	TGCAGCGCTTACCGGGACAGGGGTTATGGCTACACCTTC
-	15	TRBJ1-1	-	TRBV7-9	CASTSGGAVGTEAFF	TGTGCCAGCACTTCAGGAGGTGCCGTGGGCACTGAAGCTTTCTTT
-	17	TRBJ2-5	TRBD2	TRBV10-3	CAISEAIAGRVQETQYF	TGTGCCATCAGTGAGGCTATAGCGGGGAGGGTCCAAGAGACCCAGTACTTC
-	14	TRBJ2-2	-	TRBV5-6	CASSPTAGAGELFF	TGTGCCAGCAGCCCGACAGCCGGAGCCGGGGAGCTGTTTTTT
-	15	TRBJ2-4	-	TRBV18	CASSIDRLGKNIQYF	TGTGCCAGCTCAATCGATCGACTCGGGAAAAACATTCAGTACTTC
-	16	TRBJ2-6	-	TRBV7-9	CASEERGGTGANVLTF	TGTGCCAGCGAGGAGAGAGGGGGAACTGGGGCCAACGTCCTGACTTTC
-	13	TRBJ2-4	-	TRBV7-2	CASSLELDAIQYF	TGTGCCAGCAGCTTAGAGCTAGATGCCATTCAGTACTTC
few	14	TRBJ2-1	-	TRBV9	CASSPRQADNEQFF	TGTGCCAGCAGCCCTCGACAGGCGGACAATGAGCAGTTCTTC
-	13	TRBJ1-2	-	TRBV2	CASSDRVRTGYTF	TGTGCCAGCAGTGACCGGGTGCGGACCGGCTACACCTTC
-	11	TRBJ2-7	-	TRBV2	CASSEASEQYF	TGTGCCAGCAGTGAAGCATCCGAGCAGTACTTC
few	16	TRBJ1-2	-	TRBV4-2	CASSQATQGQGYGYTF	TGTGCCAGCAGCCAAGCCACCCAGGGCCAAGGATATGGCTACACCTTC
few	13	TRBJ1-1	TRBD1	TRBV10-2	CASNRGRATEAFF	TGCGCCAGCAACAGGGGAAGGGCCACTGAAGCTTTCTTT
few	13	TRBJ2-5	TRBD1	TRBV29-1	CSVSGQGGETQYF	TGCAGCGTCTCGGGACAGGGTGGGGAGACCCAGTACTTC
-	16	TRBJ2-3	TRBD1	TRBV10-3	CAIRPGQGAGTDTQYF	TGTGCCATCAGGCCGGGACAGGGGGCTGGCACAGATACGCAGTATTTT
-	15	TRBJ2-3	-	TRBV29-1	CSVEELAQSTDTQYF	TGCAGCGTTGAAGAGCTAGCCCAAAGCACAGATACGCAGTATTTT
few	17	TRBJ1-1	-	TRBV6-1	CASSERRWGNQDTEAFF	TGTGCCAGCAGCGAAAGACGTTGGGGAAATCAGGACACTGAAGCTTTCTTT
-	13	TRBJ2-5	-	TRBV5-1	CARTRDAQETQYF	TGCGCCAGAACCCGGGACGCACAAGAGACCCAGTACTTC
few	13	TRBJ2-1	-	TRBV29-1	CSGYRGGMNEQFF	TGCAGCGGGTACAGGGGAGGTATGAATGAGCAGTTCTTC
-	12	TRBJ1-1	-	TRBV29-1	CSVVQRATEAFF	TGCAGCGTTGTACAGAGGGCCACTGAAGCTTTCTTT
-	10	TRBJ2-2	-	TRBV6-6	CASRGGELFF	TGTGCCAGCAGGGGCGGGGAGCTGTTTTTT
-	13	TRBJ1-2	-	TRBV2	CASSEGQNYGYTF	TGTGCCAGCAGTGAAGGGCAGAACTATGGCTACACCTTC
few	13	TRBJ2-7	-	TRBV11-1	CASSLRRDYEQYF	TGTGCCAGCAGCTTAAGAAGGGACTACGAGCAGTACTTC
-	15	TRBJ1-5	-	TRBV5-1	CASSPGGAQYQPQHF	TGCGCCAGCAGCCCCGGGGGGGCCCAATATCAGCCCCAGCATTTT
-	11	TRBJ2-1	-	TRBV5-6	CASSLWNEQFF	TGTGCCAGCAGCTTGTGGAATGAGCAGTTCTTC
few	14	TRBJ2-5	-	TRBV5-1	CASSFSGSQETQYF	TGCGCCAGCAGCTTCAGCGGGTCGCAAGAGACCCAGTACTTC
few	12	TRBJ1-2	TRBD1	TRBV29-1	CSVDRGQYGYTF	TGCAGCGTTGACAGGGGGCAATATGGCTACACCTTC
-	15	TRBJ2-7	TRBD2	TRBV5-6	CASSLGLAGAYEQYF	TGTGCCAGCAGCTTGGGGCTAGCGGGGGCCTACGAGCAGTACTTC
-	13	TRBJ2-3	-	TRBV4-2	CASSQDVTNTQYF	TGTGCCAGCAGCCAAGATGTGACTAATACGCAGTATTTT